The entry below describes one T cell receptor (beta chain). This sample was taken from a study of T cell repertoires in ileal Crohn's disease. TCRdb keeps only in-frame clones here, not all; method: immunoSEQ multiplex PCR. The sample lists thousands of clones, 90% to 95% occurring once. Material: ileal tissue. This TCR came from an adult with Crohn's disease.

For the CDR3, the DNA is TGCGCCAGCAGCTCGGACTTCTCCTCCTACAATGAGCAGTTCTTC. Translation gives CASSSDFSSYNEQFF. The chain uses TRBV5-1 and TRBJ2-1; D is possibly TRBD2 (5 bases). CDR3 length equals 15 residues. The V and J ends lost 3 bases and 0 bases respectively, with 10 bases between them. Looked up from germline, CDR1 is SGHRS and CDR2 is YFSETQ.